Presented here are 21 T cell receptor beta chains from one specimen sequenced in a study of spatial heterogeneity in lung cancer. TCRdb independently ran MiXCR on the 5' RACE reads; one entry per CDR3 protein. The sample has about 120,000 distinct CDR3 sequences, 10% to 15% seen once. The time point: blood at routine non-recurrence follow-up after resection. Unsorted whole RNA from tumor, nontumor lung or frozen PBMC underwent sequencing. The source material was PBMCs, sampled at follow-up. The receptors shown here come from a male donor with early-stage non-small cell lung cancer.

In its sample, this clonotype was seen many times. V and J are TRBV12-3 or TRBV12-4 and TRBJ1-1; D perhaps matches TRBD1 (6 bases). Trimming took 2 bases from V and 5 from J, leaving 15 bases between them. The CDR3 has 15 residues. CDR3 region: CASSLRQGQGTEAFF. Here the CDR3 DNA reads TGTGCCAGCAGTTTAAGGCAGGGGCAGGGGACTGAAGCTTTCTTT.

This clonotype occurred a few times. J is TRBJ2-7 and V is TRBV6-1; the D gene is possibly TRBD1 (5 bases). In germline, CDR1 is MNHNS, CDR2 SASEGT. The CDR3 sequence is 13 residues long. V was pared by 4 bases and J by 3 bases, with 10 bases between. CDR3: CASSAAGNYEQYF. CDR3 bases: TGTGCCAGCAGTGCGGCAGGGAACTACGAGCAGTACTTC.

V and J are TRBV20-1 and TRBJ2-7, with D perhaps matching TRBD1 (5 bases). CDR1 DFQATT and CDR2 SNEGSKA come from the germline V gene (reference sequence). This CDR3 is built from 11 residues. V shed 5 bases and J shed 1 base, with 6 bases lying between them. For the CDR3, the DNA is TGCAGTGCTCAGGGTTCCTACGAGCAGTACTTC. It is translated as CSAQGSYEQYF.

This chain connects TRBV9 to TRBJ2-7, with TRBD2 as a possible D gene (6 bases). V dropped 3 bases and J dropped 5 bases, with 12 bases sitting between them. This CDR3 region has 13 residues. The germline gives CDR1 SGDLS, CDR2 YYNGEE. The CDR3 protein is CASSAPGSNEQYF. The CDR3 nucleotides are TGTGCCAGCAGCGCCCCCGGGAGTAACGAGCAGTACTTC.

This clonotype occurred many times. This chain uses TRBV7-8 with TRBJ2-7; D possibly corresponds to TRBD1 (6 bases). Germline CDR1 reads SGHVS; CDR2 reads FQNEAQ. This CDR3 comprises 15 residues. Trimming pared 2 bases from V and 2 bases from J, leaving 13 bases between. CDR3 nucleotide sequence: TGTGCCAGCAGCTTATCTAGGGACAACCCCTACGAGCAGTACTTC. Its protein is CASSLSRDNPYEQYF.

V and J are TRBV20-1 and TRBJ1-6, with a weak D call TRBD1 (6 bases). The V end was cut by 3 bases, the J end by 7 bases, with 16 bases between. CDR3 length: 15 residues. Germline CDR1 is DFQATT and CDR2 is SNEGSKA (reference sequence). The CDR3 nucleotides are TGCAGTGCTAGCCATGAAGGGGGAAGGAATTCACCCCTCCACTTT. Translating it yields CSASHEGGRNSPLHF.

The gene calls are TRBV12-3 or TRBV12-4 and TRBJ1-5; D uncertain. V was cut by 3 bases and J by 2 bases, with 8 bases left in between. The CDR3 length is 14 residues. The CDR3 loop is CASSLRNGNQPQHF. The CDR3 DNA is TGTGCCAGCAGTTTGAGAAACGGCAATCAGCCCCAGCATTTT.

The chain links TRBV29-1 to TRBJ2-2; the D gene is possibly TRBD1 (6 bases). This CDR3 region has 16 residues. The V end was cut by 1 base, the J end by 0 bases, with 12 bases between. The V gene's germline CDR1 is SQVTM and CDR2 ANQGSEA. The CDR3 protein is CSVEGQGSANTGELFF. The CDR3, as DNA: TGCAGCGTTGAAGGCCAGGGGAGTGCGAACACCGGGGAGCTGTTTTTT.

CDR3 loop: CASSIRGQVRSGANVLTF. The CDR3 bases are TGTGCCAGTAGTATAAGAGGACAGGTCCGCTCTGGGGCCAACGTCCTGACTTTC. This sequence joins TRBV19 and TRBJ2-6; 7 bases are shared with TRBD1. The CDR3 extends over 18 amino acids. V gave up 2 bases and J gave up 0 bases; unmatched junction bases: 7. Germline lookup yields CDR1 LNHDA and CDR2 SQIVND (reference sequence).

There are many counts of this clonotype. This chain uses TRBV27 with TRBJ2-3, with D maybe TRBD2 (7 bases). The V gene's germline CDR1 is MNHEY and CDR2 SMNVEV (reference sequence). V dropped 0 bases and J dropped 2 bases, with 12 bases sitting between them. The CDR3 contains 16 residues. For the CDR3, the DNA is TGTGCCAGCAGTTTATCCCGGGGGGCCTTCACAGATACGCAGTATTTT. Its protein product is CASSLSRGAFTDTQYF.

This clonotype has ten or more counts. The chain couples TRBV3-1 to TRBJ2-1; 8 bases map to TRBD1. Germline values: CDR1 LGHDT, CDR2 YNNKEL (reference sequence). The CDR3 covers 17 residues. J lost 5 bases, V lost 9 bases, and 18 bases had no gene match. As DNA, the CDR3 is TGTGCCAGTAGTCCCCTAGCGCAGGGGGCTTATAACAATGAGCAGTTCTTC. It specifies CASSPLAQGAYNNEQFF.

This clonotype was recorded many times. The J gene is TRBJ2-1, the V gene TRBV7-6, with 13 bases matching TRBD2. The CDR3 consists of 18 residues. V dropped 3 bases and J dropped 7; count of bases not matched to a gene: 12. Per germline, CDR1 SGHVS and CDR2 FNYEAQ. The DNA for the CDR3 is TGTGCCAGCAGCTTGGGTCGACTAGCGGGGGGCCACAGGAATGAGCAGTTCTTC. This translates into CASSLGRLAGGHRNEQFF.

The CDR3 reads CASKTPGQGMSPLHF. The CDR3 bases are TGTGCCAGCAAAACTCCGGGACAGGGGATGTCACCCCTCCACTTT. This chain uses TRBV27 with TRBJ1-6; 10 nucleotides agree with TRBD1. The ends lost 7 bases at V and 10 bases at J; junction bases unmatched: 10. Germline values: CDR1 MNHEY, CDR2 SMNVEV (reference sequence). CDR3 length: 15 residues.

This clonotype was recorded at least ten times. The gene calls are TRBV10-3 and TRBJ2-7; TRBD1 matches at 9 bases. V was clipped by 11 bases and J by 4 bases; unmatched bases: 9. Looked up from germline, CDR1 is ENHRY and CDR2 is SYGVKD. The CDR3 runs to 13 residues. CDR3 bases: TGTGCCGTACGGGACAGGGATGGGTACGAGCAGTACTTC. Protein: CAVRDRDGYEQYF.

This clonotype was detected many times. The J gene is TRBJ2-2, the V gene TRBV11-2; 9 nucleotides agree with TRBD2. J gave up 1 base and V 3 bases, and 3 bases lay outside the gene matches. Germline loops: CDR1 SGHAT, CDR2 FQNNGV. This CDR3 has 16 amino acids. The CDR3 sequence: CASSFYSGGNTGELFF. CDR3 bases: TGTGCCAGCAGCTTTTATAGCGGGGGGAACACCGGGGAGCTGTTTTTT.

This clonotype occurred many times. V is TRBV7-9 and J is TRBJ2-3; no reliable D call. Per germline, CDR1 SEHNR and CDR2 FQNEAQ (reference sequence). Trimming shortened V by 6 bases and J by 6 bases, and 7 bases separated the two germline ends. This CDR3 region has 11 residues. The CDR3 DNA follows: TGTGCCAGCAGTCAGTACGATACGCAGTATTTT. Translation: CASSQYDTQYF. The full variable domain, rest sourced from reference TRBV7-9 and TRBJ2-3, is DTGVSQNPRHKITKRGQNVTFRCDPISEHNRLYWYRQTLGQGPEFLTYFQNEAQLEKSRLLSDRFSAERPKGSFSTLEIQRTEQGDSAMYLCASSQYDTQYFGPGTRLTVL.

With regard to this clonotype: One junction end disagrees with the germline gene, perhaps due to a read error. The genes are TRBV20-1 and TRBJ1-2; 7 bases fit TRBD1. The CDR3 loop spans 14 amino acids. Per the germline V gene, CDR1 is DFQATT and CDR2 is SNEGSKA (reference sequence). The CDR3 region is CSARSGTDITGQIF. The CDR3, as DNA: TGCAGTGCTAGATCCGGGACAGACATTACCGGGCAGATCTTC.

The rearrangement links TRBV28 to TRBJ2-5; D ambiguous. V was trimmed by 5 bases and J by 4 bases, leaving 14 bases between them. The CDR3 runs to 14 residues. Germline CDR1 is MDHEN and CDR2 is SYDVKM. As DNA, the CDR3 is TGTGCCAGCAGTCCCGCCCGGAAGACAGAGACCCAGTACTTC. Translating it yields CASSPARKTETQYF.

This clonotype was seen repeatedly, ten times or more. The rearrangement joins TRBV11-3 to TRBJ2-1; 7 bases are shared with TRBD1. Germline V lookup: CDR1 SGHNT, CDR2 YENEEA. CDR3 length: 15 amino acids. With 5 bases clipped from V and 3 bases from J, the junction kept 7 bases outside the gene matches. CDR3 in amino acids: CASSPRTGGYNEQFF. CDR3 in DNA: TGTGCCAGCAGCCCCCGGACAGGAGGCTACAATGAGCAGTTCTTC.

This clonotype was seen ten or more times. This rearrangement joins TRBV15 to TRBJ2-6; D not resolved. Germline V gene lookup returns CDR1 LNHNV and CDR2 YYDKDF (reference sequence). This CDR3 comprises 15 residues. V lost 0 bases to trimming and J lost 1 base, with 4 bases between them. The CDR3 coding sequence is TGTGCCACCAGCAGAGACATTTCTGGGGCCAACGTCCTGACTTTC. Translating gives CATSRDISGANVLTF.

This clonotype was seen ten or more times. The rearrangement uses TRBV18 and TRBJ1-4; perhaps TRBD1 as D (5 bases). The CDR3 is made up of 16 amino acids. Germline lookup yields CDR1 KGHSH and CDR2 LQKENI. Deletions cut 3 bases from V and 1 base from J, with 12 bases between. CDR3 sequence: CASSPLGGVTNEKLFF. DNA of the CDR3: TGTGCCAGCTCACCCCTTGGGGGGGTAACTAATGAAAAACTGTTTTTT.